The T cell receptor (beta chain) described here comes from a study of T cells in localized non-small cell lung cancer. The data were produced by immunoSEQ multiplex PCR, yet TCRdb's version contains in-frame clones alone and is incomplete. This sample has roughly 34,000 clones, with approximately 90% found just once. Study-level points and caveats: The appearance of a median approximately 55 of the top 100 tumor clones was seen in adjacent lung. An association was observed between higher blood T cell density and longer overall survival. Investigators sequenced only a single tumor region, leaving heterogeneity possible.

As regards this clone: The antigen remains unidentified.

The sequences come from peripheral blood mononuclear cells, collected before any cancer treatment. The TCR sequence derives from a man between 40 and 70 years old with stage III lung adenocarcinoma.

The CDR3 loop is CASSLSGSWWNTEAFF. The CDR3 DNA sequence: TGTGCCAGCAGTTTATCGGGCAGTTGGTGGAACACTGAAGCTTTCTTT. The rearrangement joins TRBV27 to TRBJ1-1; D gene unclear. Trimming removed 0 bases at V and 1 base at J, with 12 bases between. Per germline, CDR1 MNHEY and CDR2 SMNVEV (reference sequence). This CDR3 is built from 16 residues.